These 26 T cell receptor beta chains share one sample of origin, sequenced in a study of early T cells in non-severe SARS-CoV-2 infection. TCRdb reprocessed the 5' RACE reads with MiXCR, giving one entry per CDR3 protein. Of around 86,000 distinct CDR3 sequences listed, 14% to 15% are singletons. Input material: whole blood. These receptors all come from an adult who was a healthcare worker with PCR-confirmed SARS-CoV-2 infection or an uninfected control (not recorded which).

V and J are TRBV5-1 and TRBJ1-2; possible D gene TRBD1, 6 bases. The CDR3 covers 14 residues. The germline CDR1 and CDR2 sequences are SGHRS and YFSETQ. The ends were cut back, 0 bases at V and 4 bases at J, with 10 bases in the middle. This CDR3 is CASSLAQGSYGYTF. For the CDR3, the DNA is TGCGCCAGCAGCTTGGCGCAGGGGAGCTATGGCTACACCTTC.

This clonotype was seen a few times. The gene calls are TRBV29-1 and TRBJ1-2; D ambiguous. In germline, CDR1 is SQVTM, CDR2 ANQGSEA. This CDR3 is built from 14 residues. V was trimmed by 0 bases and J by 6 bases, leaving 14 bases between them. The DNA of the CDR3 is TGCAGCGTTGAAGATCCCTCTCTTGGGGATGGCTACACCTTC. Amino acids: CSVEDPSLGDGYTF.

The chain has TRBV7-8 and TRBJ1-1, with D possibly matching TRBD1 (6 bases). V was clipped by 6 bases and J by 5 bases, with 13 bases between them. The germline V gene has CDR1 SGHVS and CDR2 FQNEAQ. The CDR3 consists of 13 residues. CDR3 sequence reads: CASSPGTNTEAFF. The CDR3 region has the DNA TGTGCCAGCAGTCCCGGGACAAATACTGAAGCTTTCTTT.

This clonotype was recorded a few times. The chain is built from TRBV2 and TRBJ1-5; D unclear. The CDR3 sequence is 14 residues long. Germline loops: CDR1 SNHLY, CDR2 FYNNEI. Trimming cost V 4 bases and J 5 bases, with 12 bases left between them. Written as DNA, the CDR3 is TGTGCCAGCAGTGTTCGGCGTCAAGATCAGCCCCAGCATTTT. Translating it yields CASSVRRQDQPQHF.

The CDR3 spells CASSLETGPPNYGYTF. CDR3 DNA sequence: TGTGCCAGCAGCTTGGAGACAGGGCCCCCTAACTATGGCTACACCTTC. The chain has TRBV5-6 and TRBJ1-2, with 7 bases lining up with TRBD1. The CDR3 spans 16 residues. Trimming cost V 0 bases and J 0 bases; bases outside gene matches: 5. Germline V gene lookup returns CDR1 SGHDT and CDR2 YYEEEE.

The chain employs TRBV18 and TRBJ1-5, with TRBD1 matching over 8 bases. After removal of 6 bases from V and 0 bases from J, the junction contained 10 bases not matched to a gene. CDR1 and CDR2 from the germline V gene are KGHSH and LQKENI. This CDR3 has 17 residues. DNA of the CDR3: TGTGCCAGCTCGTCCGCGGGACAGGTTTATAGCAATCAGCCCCAGCATTTT. Protein product: CASSSAGQVYSNQPQHF.

The chain employs TRBV20-1 and TRBJ2-5, with a tentative D call TRBD2 (6 bases). V was pared by 1 base and J by 4 bases, with 22 bases between. The CDR3 contains 17 residues. CDR1 and CDR2 from the germline V gene are DFQATT and SNEGSKA (reference sequence). The CDR3 loop reads CSARAAIVNQGGETQYF. Here the CDR3 DNA reads TGCAGTGCTAGAGCGGCTATCGTCAACCAGGGAGGAGAGACCCAGTACTTC.

This clonotype was counted at least ten times. J is TRBJ1-1 and V is TRBV12-5; unclear D gene. Per the germline V gene, CDR1 is LGHNT and CDR2 is FRNRAP. Trimming shortened V by 5 bases and J by 5 bases, and 12 bases separated the two germline ends. The CDR3 is made up of 13 amino acids. In DNA form, the CDR3 reads TGTGCTAGTGGTATGGAGAGATCAACTGAAGCTTTCTTT. Protein product: CASGMERSTEAFF.

The sample holds a few counts of this clonotype. This chain joins TRBV7-9 and TRBJ2-5; D unclear. CDR1 is SEHNR and CDR2 is FQNEAQ in the germline V gene (reference sequence). CDR3 length: 13 amino acids. Deletions cut 5 bases from V and 1 base from J, with 8 bases between. The CDR3 loop reads CASSPESQETQYF. Written as DNA, the CDR3 is TGTGCCAGCAGCCCCGAAAGCCAAGAGACCCAGTACTTC.

This chain connects TRBV6-5 to TRBJ2-6, with TRBD1 matching 8 bases. With 5 bases clipped from V and 0 bases from J, the junction kept 15 bases outside the gene matches. The CDR3 consists of 20 residues. Germline assignment: CDR1 MNHEY and CDR2 SVGAGI. The CDR3 DNA sequence: TGTGCCAGCAGTATCAGGGGGCTATCGAGGAGTTACTCTGGGGCCAACGTCCTGACTTTC. It encodes CASSIRGLSRSYSGANVLTF.

In its sample, this clonotype was seen a few times. The rearrangement joins TRBV5-1 to TRBJ1-4, with 9 bases aligning to TRBD1. V dropped 4 bases and J dropped 11; count of bases not matched to a gene: 9. CDR1 and CDR2 from the germline V gene are SGHRS and YFSETQ. The CDR3 runs to 14 residues. The DNA for the CDR3 is TGCGCCAGCAGCCCGGTCACAGGGGGCGCGAAACTGTTTTTT. Its translation: CASSPVTGGAKLFF.

The V call is TRBV4-1, the J call TRBJ2-3; no definite D call. Germline CDR1 MGHRA, CDR2 YSYEKL. This CDR3 has 18 residues. The germline V and J ends were trimmed by 3 bases and 5 bases, with 24 bases remaining between them. CDR3 in DNA: TGCGCCAGCAGCCAGCCACGGCGAAGCCGCCCCTCGAAAGATACGCAGTATTTT. Encoded protein: CASSQPRRSRPSKDTQYF.

This clonotype was detected many times. The V and J genes are TRBV20-1 and TRBJ2-5; TRBD1 agrees at 9 bases. This CDR3 is built from 16 residues. The V and J ends lost 0 bases and 0 bases, in that order; junction bases with no gene match: 5. The germline CDR1 and CDR2 sequences are DFQATT and SNEGSKA (reference sequence). The CDR3 DNA reads TGCAGTGCTAGAGATAGTGGACAGGGGCACCAAGAGACCCAGTACTTC. Protein: CSARDSGQGHQETQYF.

The gene calls are TRBV18 and TRBJ1-4; 7 bases fit TRBD1. With 5 bases clipped from V and 7 bases from J, the junction kept 7 bases outside the gene matches. There are 14 residues in the CDR3. Germline V CDR1 and CDR2: KGHSH, LQKENI. The chain's CDR3 is CASSSTGSGEKLFF. The CDR3 region has the DNA TGTGCCAGCTCATCGACAGGGTCTGGTGAAAAACTGTTTTTT. Filled out from reference TRBV18 and TRBJ1-4, the complete variable domain reads NAGVMQNPRHLVRRRGQEARLRCSPMKGHSHVYWYRQLPEEGLKFMVYLQKENIIDESGMPKERFSAEFPKEGPSILRIQQVVRGDSAAYFCASSSTGSGEKLFFGSGTQLSVL.

This clonotype came up a few times. V usage is TRBV5-4 and J usage is TRBJ1-2; unclear D gene. Germline-derived CDR1 and CDR2 are SGHNT and YYREEE (reference sequence). V was shortened by 2 bases and J by 2 bases, with 7 bases between the two germline ends. The CDR3 has 13 residues. In DNA, the CDR3 is TGTGCCAGCAGCTTAAACGGGAACTATGGCTACACCTTC. Protein sequence: CASSLNGNYGYTF. Combining the CDR3 with reference TRBV5-4 and TRBJ1-2 gives the whole variable domain ETGVTQSPTHLIKTRGQQVTLRCSSQSGHNTVSWYQQALGQGPQFIFQYYREEENGRGNFPPRFSGLQFPNYSSELNVNALELDDSALYLCASSLNGNYGYTFGSGTRLTVV.

V gene TRBV5-6 combines with J gene TRBJ2-2, with D possibly TRBD1 on 6 matching bases. Trimming stripped 0 bases from V and 7 bases from J, with 16 bases between. The germline V gene encodes CDR1 SGHDT and CDR2 YYEEEE. This CDR3 region has 16 residues. The CDR3 protein is CASSLARGRVGGELFF. For the CDR3, the DNA is TGTGCCAGCAGCTTGGCCAGGGGTAGAGTCGGCGGGGAGCTGTTTTTT.

The gene calls are TRBV9 and TRBJ2-5, with D tentatively TRBD2 (6 bases). This CDR3 region has 14 residues. Germline V CDR1 and CDR2: SGDLS, YYNGEE. V lost 0 bases, J lost 4 bases, and 10 bases lay in between. The DNA for the CDR3 is TGTGCCAGCAGCGTAGATAGGGGAGGAGAGACCCAGTACTTC. It codes for CASSVDRGGETQYF.

The V call is TRBV12-3 or TRBV12-4, the J call TRBJ2-5; weak D call: TRBD2 (6 bases). There are 13 residues in the CDR3. V lost 3 bases, J lost 5 bases, and 10 bases lay in between. The CDR3 sequence: CASSFRGTETQYF. Here the CDR3 DNA reads TGTGCCAGCAGTTTTCGGGGGACTGAGACCCAGTACTTC.

This clonotype came up many times. The CDR3 DNA sequence: TGCAGCGTTAGTGCATTCGGACAGATGGGTGGTTTAGTCCAAGAGACCCAGTACTTC. Amino acids: CSVSAFGQMGGLVQETQYF. V and J are TRBV29-1 and TRBJ2-5; a weak D match, TRBD1 (6 bases). CDR3 length: 19 residues. Germline lookup yields CDR1 SQVTM and CDR2 ANQGSEA. Trimming removed 5 bases at V and 1 base at J, with 29 bases between.

The table lists this clonotype with many counts. This sequence joins TRBV5-1 and TRBJ2-1; 8 bases map to TRBD1. Germline loops: CDR1 SGHRS, CDR2 YFSETQ. The V segment lost 0 bases and the J segment 6 bases; nucleotides outside the gene matches: 5. The CDR3 length is 15 residues. CDR3 loop: CASSLVQGAINEQFF. The CDR3 coding sequence is TGCGCCAGCAGCTTGGTCCAGGGGGCGATCAATGAGCAGTTCTTC. The variable domain in full, with the rest retrieved from reference TRBV5-1 and TRBJ2-1, is KAGVTQTPRYLIKTRGQQVTLSCSPISGHRSVSWYQQTPGQGLQFLFEYFSETQRNKGNFPGRFSGRQFSNSRSEMNVSTLELGDSALYLCASSLVQGAINEQFFGPGTRLTVL.

This clonotype appeared a few times. The J gene is TRBJ1-6, the V gene TRBV6-5; D remains unclear. The CDR3 runs 14 residues. The germline V and J ends were trimmed by 4 bases and 2 bases, with 6 bases remaining between them. Germline V lookup: CDR1 MNHEY, CDR2 SVGAGI. The CDR3 nucleotides are TGTGCCAGCAGTTGGAACGCCTATAATTCACCCCTCCACTTT. Protein product: CASSWNAYNSPLHF.

This clonotype was seen at least ten times. The chain carries TRBV7-2 and TRBJ1-3, with 8 bases that match TRBD1. The J segment lost 0 bases and the V segment lost 4 bases, leaving 8 bases of the junction unmatched. CDR1 and CDR2 from the germline V gene are SGHTA and FQGNSA. This CDR3 has 17 residues. The CDR3 sequence: CASSSGQGVGSGNTIYF. CDR3 sequence (DNA): TGTGCCAGCAGCTCAGGACAGGGTGTCGGCTCTGGAAACACCATATATTTT.

This clonotype was observed many times. The rearrangement uses TRBV3-1 and TRBJ1-6; D is perhaps TRBD1 (5 bases). The ends were cut back, 1 base at V and 15 bases at J, with 13 bases in the middle. The CDR3 loop spans 13 amino acids. The germline gives CDR1 LGHDT, CDR2 YNNKEL (reference sequence). This CDR3 is CASSQVGQGGLHF. The CDR3, as DNA: TGTGCCAGCAGCCAAGTGGGGCAGGGCGGCCTCCACTTT.

The chain combines TRBV6-4 with TRBJ1-4; maybe TRBD1 (5 bases). The CDR3 length is 15 residues. The V gene lost 0 bases and the J gene lost 15 bases, with 20 bases spanning the gap. Germline V gene data show CDR1 as MRHNA and CDR2 as SNTAGT. CDR3 bases: TGTGCCAGCAGTGACTCGAGTGAGGGGCCGAAAAGGGTGTTTTTT. It is translated as CASSDSSEGPKRVFF.

The chain has TRBV29-1 and TRBJ2-7, with D possibly matching TRBD2 (6 bases). The CDR3 consists of 14 residues. Germline CDR1 is SQVTM and CDR2 is ANQGSEA. V lost 2 bases and J lost 3, with 14 bases in between. The CDR3 nucleotides are TGCAGCGTTGAAACAATCGGGCGGGACTACGAGCAGTACGTC. Translating gives CSVETIGRDYEQYV.

This clonotype was counted at least ten times. V gene TRBV3-1 combines with J gene TRBJ1-1; D is uncertain. This CDR3 comprises 18 residues. V was trimmed by 0 bases and J by 0 bases, leaving 17 bases between them. The germline CDR1 and CDR2 sequences are LGHDT and YNNKEL (reference sequence). DNA for the CDR3: TGTGCCAGCAGCCAAGATAAAGGTCGAACAGCTTTGAACACTGAAGCTTTCTTT. This sequence encodes CASSQDKGRTALNTEAFF.